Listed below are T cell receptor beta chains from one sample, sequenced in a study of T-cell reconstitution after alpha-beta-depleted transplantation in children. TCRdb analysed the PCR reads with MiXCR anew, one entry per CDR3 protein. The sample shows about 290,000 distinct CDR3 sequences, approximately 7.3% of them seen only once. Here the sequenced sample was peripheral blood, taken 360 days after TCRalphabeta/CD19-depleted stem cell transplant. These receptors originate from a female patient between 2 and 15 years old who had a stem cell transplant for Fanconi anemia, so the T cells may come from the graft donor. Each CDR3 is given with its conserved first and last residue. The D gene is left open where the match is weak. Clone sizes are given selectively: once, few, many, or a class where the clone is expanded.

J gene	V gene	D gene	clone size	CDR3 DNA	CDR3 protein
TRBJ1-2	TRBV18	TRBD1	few	TGTGCCAGCTCACCCGACAGGGCGGCTAACTATGGCTACACCTTC	CASSPDRAANYGYTF
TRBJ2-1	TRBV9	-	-	TGTGCCAGCAGCCTCGGGTGGGCCCCTCGCAATGAGCAGTTCTTC	CASSLGWAPRNEQFF
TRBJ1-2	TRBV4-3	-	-	TGCGCCAGCAGCCAACGGGGGGTTCACCTCTATGGCTACACCTTC	CASSQRGVHLYGYTF
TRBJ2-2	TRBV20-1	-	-	TGCAGTGCTACGCGGATTCGCCTAACCGGGGAGCTGTTTTTT	CSATRIRLTGELFF
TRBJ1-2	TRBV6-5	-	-	TGTGCCAGCAGTTACTCAGAGCTCTATGGCTACACCTTC	CASSYSELYGYTF
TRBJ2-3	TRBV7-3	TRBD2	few	TGTGCCAGCAGCCCCAAAAAACTAGCGGGGGGGCGATCCCCCACAGATACGCAGTATTTT	CASSPKKLAGGRSPTDTQYF
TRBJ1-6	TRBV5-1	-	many	TGCGCCAGCAGCGGGGCAGAAGATTCACCCCTCCACTTT	CASSGAEDSPLHF
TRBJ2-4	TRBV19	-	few	TGTGCCAGTAGTATAACAGCTCTAGCCAAAAACATTCAGTACTTC	CASSITALAKNIQYF
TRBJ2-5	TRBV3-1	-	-	TGTGCCAGCAGCCAAGTATCTGCGACCCAGTACTTC	CASSQVSATQYF
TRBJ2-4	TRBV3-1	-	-	TGTGCCAGCAGCCAAAGGAGGCAGGGGCCTGCCAAAAACATTCAGTACTTC	CASSQRRQGPAKNIQYF
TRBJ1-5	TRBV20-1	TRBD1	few	TGCAGTGCTAGAGAATCCGGGACAGGGGCCCGGCCCCAGCATTTT	CSARESGTGARPQHF
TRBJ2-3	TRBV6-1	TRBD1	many	TGTGCAGTCTTTGGGACAGGGGGTACTACGCAGTATTTT	CAVFGTGGTTQYF
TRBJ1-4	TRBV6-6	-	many	TGTGCCAGCAGTTGGGACCCGGATGAAAAACTGTTTTTT	CASSWDPDEKLFF
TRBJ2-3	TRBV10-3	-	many	TGTGCCACCCGGGGGTGGTCAGGGTTTACAGATACGCAGTATTTT	CATRGWSGFTDTQYF
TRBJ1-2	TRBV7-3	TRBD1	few	TGTGCCAGCAGCCCCGGGACAGGGGTCGGCTCCTATGGCTACACCTTC	CASSPGTGVGSYGYTF
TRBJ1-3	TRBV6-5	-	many	TGTGCCAGCAGTTACATGAGCTCTGGAAACACCATATATTTT	CASSYMSSGNTIYF
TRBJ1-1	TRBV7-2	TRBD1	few	TGTGCCAGCAGCTTAGGGGGACAGGGTTTTACTGAAGCTTTCTTT	CASSLGGQGFTEAFF
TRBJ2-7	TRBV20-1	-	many	TGCAGTGCCACAAGGGAAATGGGGGAGCAGTACTTC	CSATREMGEQYF
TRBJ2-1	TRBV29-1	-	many	TGCAGCGGTGACTTGGGCGGGGTGCAGTTCTTC	CSGDLGGVQFF
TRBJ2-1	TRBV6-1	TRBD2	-	TGTGCCAGCACGGGGCCTAGCGGGAGTGGCTGGTACAATGAGCAGTTCTTC	CASTGPSGSGWYNEQFF
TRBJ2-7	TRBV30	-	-	TGTGCCTGGAGTGCTGGGAACGAGCAGTACTTC	CAWSAGNEQYF
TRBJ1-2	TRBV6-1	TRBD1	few	TGTGCCATAGACAGGGGTTTAGGTGATGGCTACACCTTC	CAIDRGLGDGYTF
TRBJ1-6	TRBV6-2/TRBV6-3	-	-	TGTGCCAGCACCTTCGACAGTCAGTGGAATTCACCCCTCCACTTT	CASTFDSQWNSPLHF
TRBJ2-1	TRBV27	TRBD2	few	TGTGCCAGCAGTTTTGGGCTAGCGGGGGGAAGTGAGCAGTTCTTC	CASSFGLAGGSEQFF
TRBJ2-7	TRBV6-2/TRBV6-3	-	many	TGTGCCAGCACCCTAACGGGTGGCGAGACAGGAGATGCCTACGAGCAGTACTTC	CASTLTGGETGDAYEQYF
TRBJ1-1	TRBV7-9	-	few	TGTGCCAGCAGCTTATGGGCCGCTGAAGCTTTCTTT	CASSLWAAEAFF
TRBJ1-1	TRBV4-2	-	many	TGTGCCAGCAGCCCGTGGGGGGGCACTGAAGCTTTCTTT	CASSPWGGTEAFF
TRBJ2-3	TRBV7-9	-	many	TGTGCCAGCAGCTCCACCCTCGGGGATACGCAGTATTTT	CASSSTLGDTQYF